These T cell receptor beta chains were read from a single sample in a study of T-cell memory formation after mild COVID-19. MiXCR, run by TCRdb on the 5' RACE reads, gives a single entry per CDR3 protein. This table holds some 190,000 distinct CDR3 sequences, about a sixth found once. Sequenced material: PBMCs or a T cell subset sorted from them (not recorded which). Receptors originate from an adult woman who had mild COVID-19 (a few samples of this study predate the infection). Cell type and time point are not known. The CDR3 runs from the conserved cysteine through the conserved F or W. The D gene is left open where the match is weak. Clone size is stated in some rows and not others, as once, few, many or a class when expanded.

j_call: TRBJ2-3
v_call: TRBV5-1
clone_size: -
d_call: -
cdr3_nt: TGCGCCAGCAGCTTGCGTGAGGGGTCAGATACGCAGTATTTT
cdr3_aa: CASSLREGSDTQYF

j_call: TRBJ1-1
v_call: TRBV7-6
clone_size: -
d_call: -
cdr3_nt: TGTGCCAGCAGCGACCCACCGGGTGAAGCTTTCTTT
cdr3_aa: CASSDPPGEAFF

j_call: TRBJ2-7
v_call: TRBV20-1
clone_size: -
d_call: TRBD2
cdr3_nt: TGCAGTGCTAGAGACCCTAGCGGGAGGGCCGGGTACGAGCAGTACTTC
cdr3_aa: CSARDPSGRAGYEQYF

j_call: TRBJ1-1
v_call: TRBV11-1
clone_size: -
d_call: -
cdr3_nt: TGTGCCAGCAGCTTAATACTAAACACTGAAGCTTTCTTT
cdr3_aa: CASSLILNTEAFF

j_call: TRBJ2-1
v_call: TRBV7-9
clone_size: -
d_call: TRBD1
cdr3_nt: TGTGCCAGCAGCTTAAGTGGGACAGTCTACAATGAGCAGTTCTTC
cdr3_aa: CASSLSGTVYNEQFF

j_call: TRBJ2-1
v_call: TRBV5-1
clone_size: -
d_call: TRBD1
cdr3_nt: TGCGCCAGCAGCGGTGGGACAGGGGGCTCCAATGAGCAGTTCTTC
cdr3_aa: CASSGGTGGSNEQFF

j_call: TRBJ1-1
v_call: TRBV2
clone_size: few
d_call: -
cdr3_nt: TGTGCCAGCAGTTTATCACGGAGGGTGGCAGGGGCACACACTGAAGCTTTCTTT
cdr3_aa: CASSLSRRVAGAHTEAFF

j_call: TRBJ1-2
v_call: TRBV12-5
clone_size: -
d_call: -
cdr3_nt: TGTGCTAGTGCGGACAGTGGATATGGCTACACCTTC
cdr3_aa: CASADSGYGYTF

j_call: TRBJ2-3
v_call: TRBV7-6
clone_size: -
d_call: TRBD1
cdr3_nt: TGTGCCAGCAGCTGGGACAGGGCCCGTGACACAGATACGCAGTATTTT
cdr3_aa: CASSWDRARDTDTQYF

j_call: TRBJ2-1
v_call: TRBV20-1
clone_size: -
d_call: -
cdr3_nt: TGCAGTGTCTTGTTGAGGGGATCGGGGAATGAGCAGTTCTTC
cdr3_aa: CSVLLRGSGNEQFF

j_call: TRBJ1-1
v_call: TRBV5-1
clone_size: -
d_call: -
cdr3_nt: TGCGCCAGCGCCGCCGGGGGGGTGAACACTGAAGCTTTCTTT
cdr3_aa: CASAAGGVNTEAFF

j_call: TRBJ1-2
v_call: TRBV20-1
clone_size: many
d_call: -
cdr3_nt: TGCAGTGCTAGAGATCTATCCTCTGCGTCCTATGGCTACACCTTC
cdr3_aa: CSARDLSSASYGYTF

j_call: TRBJ2-7
v_call: TRBV7-3
clone_size: -
d_call: -
cdr3_nt: TGTGCCAGCAGCTTAAATCTTCGGTCCGGGGAGCAGTACTTC
cdr3_aa: CASSLNLRSGEQYF

j_call: TRBJ2-7
v_call: TRBV6-2/TRBV6-3
clone_size: many
d_call: -
cdr3_nt: TGTGCCAGCAGTTACTCGCGGTTTGCCTACGAGCAGTACTTC
cdr3_aa: CASSYSRFAYEQYF

j_call: TRBJ2-3
v_call: TRBV6-5
clone_size: -
d_call: -
cdr3_nt: TGTGCCAGCAGTACCACTCTTGGAGATACGCAGTATTTT
cdr3_aa: CASSTTLGDTQYF

j_call: TRBJ2-2
v_call: TRBV5-1
clone_size: few
d_call: -
cdr3_nt: TGCGCCAGCAGCTTGGAGGACACCGGGGAGCTGTTTTTT
cdr3_aa: CASSLEDTGELFF

j_call: TRBJ1-1
v_call: TRBV7-9
clone_size: -
d_call: -
cdr3_nt: TGTGCCAGCAGCTTAGATTGGGGAACTGAAGCTTTCTTT
cdr3_aa: CASSLDWGTEAFF

j_call: TRBJ1-6
v_call: TRBV4-1
clone_size: few
d_call: -
cdr3_nt: TGCGCCAGCAGCCGTATGGCGGGATCTACTCAGCAAGCCAATTCACCCCTCCACTTT
cdr3_aa: CASSRMAGSTQQANSPLHF

j_call: TRBJ1-2
v_call: TRBV7-9
clone_size: -
d_call: -
cdr3_nt: TGTGCCAGCGCCAACTTGGGGGGAAAAAACTATGGCTACACCTTC
cdr3_aa: CASANLGGKNYGYTF

j_call: TRBJ1-1
v_call: TRBV6-2/TRBV6-3
clone_size: few
d_call: TRBD1
cdr3_nt: TGTGCCAGCAGAACCGGGACAGGCCGAAACACTGAAGCTTTCTTT
cdr3_aa: CASRTGTGRNTEAFF

j_call: TRBJ2-5
v_call: TRBV20-1
clone_size: -
d_call: -
cdr3_nt: TGCAGTGTTTATGGCAGACGATTACAAGAGACCCAGTACTTC
cdr3_aa: CSVYGRRLQETQYF

j_call: TRBJ2-7
v_call: TRBV21-1
clone_size: few
d_call: -
cdr3_nt: TGTGCCAGCAGCAACCCCGTCGACAGGGGGCGATACGAGCAGTACTTC
cdr3_aa: CASSNPVDRGRYEQYF

j_call: TRBJ2-3
v_call: TRBV20-1
clone_size: -
d_call: -
cdr3_nt: TGCAGTGCTATCCCCCAGGGCTGGGCAGATACGCAGTATTTT
cdr3_aa: CSAIPQGWADTQYF

j_call: TRBJ2-3
v_call: TRBV12-3/TRBV12-4
clone_size: few
d_call: TRBD2
cdr3_nt: TGTGCCAGCACCGAACTAGCGGGGGGACCCGATACGCAGTATTTT
cdr3_aa: CASTELAGGPDTQYF

j_call: TRBJ2-3
v_call: TRBV5-6
clone_size: -
d_call: -
cdr3_nt: TGTGCCAGCGGTTCCCGGGTAGCCAACACAGATACGCAGTATTTT
cdr3_aa: CASGSRVANTDTQYF

j_call: TRBJ2-3
v_call: TRBV20-1
clone_size: many
d_call: -
cdr3_nt: TGCAGTGCTCGGACTCCCACAGATACGCAGTATTTT
cdr3_aa: CSARTPTDTQYF

j_call: TRBJ1-2
v_call: TRBV5-1
clone_size: many
d_call: TRBD1
cdr3_nt: TGCGCCAGCAGCGAGGGACAGGGGTCCTATGGCTACACCTTC
cdr3_aa: CASSEGQGSYGYTF

j_call: TRBJ1-4
v_call: TRBV7-2
clone_size: -
d_call: -
cdr3_nt: TGTGCCAGCAGCTTTCGGGTCAATGAAAAACTGTTTTTT
cdr3_aa: CASSFRVNEKLFF

j_call: TRBJ2-1
v_call: TRBV5-5
clone_size: many
d_call: -
cdr3_nt: TGTGCCAGCAGCTTATCGTACGGGGCGGGGTCACCAACCTACAATGAGCAGTTCTTC
cdr3_aa: CASSLSYGAGSPTYNEQFF

j_call: TRBJ1-2
v_call: TRBV4-3
clone_size: -
d_call: -
cdr3_nt: TGCGCCAGCAGCCAAGACCCCTCTTTGAGTGGCTACACCTTC
cdr3_aa: CASSQDPSLSGYTF

j_call: TRBJ1-1
v_call: TRBV7-9
clone_size: -
d_call: TRBD1
cdr3_nt: TGTGCCAGCAGCCCAAGCCCGGGACAGAACCCTGAAGCTTTCTTT
cdr3_aa: CASSPSPGQNPEAFF

j_call: TRBJ2-3
v_call: TRBV6-1
clone_size: few
d_call: TRBD2
cdr3_nt: TGTGCCAGCAGCAAAGGGACTAGCGGGGGGGCCGGGTATTTT
cdr3_aa: CASSKGTSGGAGYF

j_call: TRBJ2-7
v_call: TRBV7-2
clone_size: many
d_call: -
cdr3_nt: TGTGCCAGCAGCTTAAGCGTTTTGTGGGAGCAGTACTTC
cdr3_aa: CASSLSVLWEQYF

j_call: TRBJ2-3
v_call: TRBV20-1
clone_size: few
d_call: -
cdr3_nt: TGCAGTGCCCCCCCGACGGGAAGCTCGCGCACAGATACGCAGTATTTT
cdr3_aa: CSAPPTGSSRTDTQYF

j_call: TRBJ2-1
v_call: TRBV11-3
clone_size: few
d_call: -
cdr3_nt: TGTGCCAGCAGCTTAGCTTTTGGGGCCCACTCCTACAATGAGCAGTTCTTC
cdr3_aa: CASSLAFGAHSYNEQFF

j_call: TRBJ1-2
v_call: TRBV20-1
clone_size: medium-sized
d_call: -
cdr3_nt: TGCAGTGCTCTCGGACCTCCGCCCGTTTATGGCTACACCTTC
cdr3_aa: CSALGPPPVYGYTF

j_call: TRBJ1-3
v_call: TRBV6-5
clone_size: -
d_call: -
cdr3_nt: TGTGCCAGCAGTCTGACGTGGGCAGGTGGAAACACCATATATTTT
cdr3_aa: CASSLTWAGGNTIYF

j_call: TRBJ2-5
v_call: TRBV4-2
clone_size: -
d_call: -
cdr3_nt: TGTGCCAGCAGCCAAGTTGGTGGGAAAGAGACCCAGTACTTC
cdr3_aa: CASSQVGGKETQYF

j_call: TRBJ2-2
v_call: TRBV7-3
clone_size: few
d_call: TRBD2
cdr3_nt: TGTGCCACCCGGATCGGGGGGGCGCGCACCGGGGAGCTGTTTTTT
cdr3_aa: CATRIGGARTGELFF

j_call: TRBJ2-7
v_call: TRBV12-3/TRBV12-4
clone_size: -
d_call: TRBD1
cdr3_nt: TGTGCCAGCAGTTTCCCGGGACAGGGAATACAAAACGAGCAGTACTTC
cdr3_aa: CASSFPGQGIQNEQYF

j_call: TRBJ2-3
v_call: TRBV7-2
clone_size: few
d_call: -
cdr3_nt: TGTGCCAGCAGCCCACAGACAGGTTTCACAGATACGCAGTATTTT
cdr3_aa: CASSPQTGFTDTQYF

j_call: TRBJ1-2
v_call: TRBV6-1
clone_size: -
d_call: -
cdr3_nt: TGTGCCAGCAGTTTCGGACTGAGGGATGGCTACACCTTC
cdr3_aa: CASSFGLRDGYTF

j_call: TRBJ1-2
v_call: TRBV25-1
clone_size: -
d_call: TRBD1
cdr3_nt: TGTGCCAGCAGTGAATCAACAGGGGCCTATGGCTACACCTTC
cdr3_aa: CASSESTGAYGYTF

j_call: TRBJ2-7
v_call: TRBV18
clone_size: -
d_call: -
cdr3_nt: TGTGCAAGCTCACTCTTACAGGGTTTCGGCGAGCAGTACTTC
cdr3_aa: CASSLLQGFGEQYF

j_call: TRBJ1-4
v_call: TRBV27
clone_size: few
d_call: -
cdr3_nt: TGTGCCAGTCAGGGGCGGGTGGATGAAAAACTGTTTTTT
cdr3_aa: CASQGRVDEKLFF

j_call: TRBJ1-5
v_call: TRBV7-9
clone_size: -
d_call: TRBD1
cdr3_nt: TGTGCCAGCAGCTTGACAGGGCAGCCCAATCAGCCCCAGCATTTT
cdr3_aa: CASSLTGQPNQPQHF

j_call: TRBJ2-7
v_call: TRBV2
clone_size: few
d_call: TRBD1
cdr3_nt: TGTGCCAGCAGTGAAGCAGGGGGCCTCCCGACCTACGAGCAGTACTTC
cdr3_aa: CASSEAGGLPTYEQYF

j_call: TRBJ2-7
v_call: TRBV6-6
clone_size: -
d_call: -
cdr3_nt: TGTGCCAGCAGTTACAAAGTTGGGGTTACCTACGAGCAGTACTTC
cdr3_aa: CASSYKVGVTYEQYF

j_call: TRBJ2-7
v_call: TRBV7-9
clone_size: few
d_call: -
cdr3_nt: TGTGCCAGCAGCTTGCAGGGTCCACTTTACGAGCAGTACTTC
cdr3_aa: CASSLQGPLYEQYF

j_call: TRBJ1-1
v_call: TRBV12-3/TRBV12-4
clone_size: -
d_call: -
cdr3_nt: TGTGCCAGCAGTTCCACCGGGACTGAGAACACTGAAGCTTTCTTT
cdr3_aa: CASSSTGTENTEAFF

j_call: TRBJ2-1
v_call: TRBV9
clone_size: -
d_call: -
cdr3_nt: TGTGCCAGCAGCGTATCCCAGCTGGGGGGCAATGAGCAGTTCTTC
cdr3_aa: CASSVSQLGGNEQFF

j_call: TRBJ1-1
v_call: TRBV12-3/TRBV12-4
clone_size: many
d_call: -
cdr3_nt: TGTGCCAGCAGTATGCGCATGAACACTGAAGCTTTCTTT
cdr3_aa: CASSMRMNTEAFF

j_call: TRBJ1-1
v_call: TRBV6-5
clone_size: many
d_call: -
cdr3_nt: TGTGCCAGCAGTTACTCGGGGGGGAAGACTGAAGCTTTCTTT
cdr3_aa: CASSYSGGKTEAFF

j_call: TRBJ1-3
v_call: TRBV6-5
clone_size: -
d_call: TRBD1
cdr3_nt: TGTGCCAGCAGTTACTCGACAGGGGCTGGAAACACCATATATTTT
cdr3_aa: CASSYSTGAGNTIYF